Below, 25 T cell receptor beta chains from the same sample are listed, as sequenced in a study of CD8+ T cells in alopecia areata. RNA, once extracted, was reverse transcribed into cDNA for use as the sequencing template. The assay was immunoSEQ multiplex PCR, and TCRdb's table has in-frame clones only and misses some. The table records tens of thousands of clones, 60% of them present only once. The starting material was CD8+ T cells sorted from blood, obtained at week 0. The receptor source for this set is a human donor with alopecia areata.

The genes are TRBV27 and TRBJ2-3, with D possibly being TRBD2 (6 bases). Germline CDR1 and CDR2: MNHEY and SMNVEV (reference sequence). CDR3 length: 15 amino acids. The V end lost 2 bases, the J end lost 0 bases, and 9 bases lay between the germline ends. CDR3 nucleotides: TGTGCCAGCAGTTTACCGGGGAGGAGCACAGATACGCAGTATTTT. As protein: CASSLPGRSTDTQYF.

The chain is built from TRBV30 and TRBJ2-7, with TRBD2 as a possible D gene (6 bases). Germline CDR1 reads GTSNPN; CDR2 reads SVGIG (reference sequence). This CDR3 contains 14 residues. V was shortened by 2 bases and J by 0 bases, with 11 bases between the two germline ends. In DNA form, the CDR3 reads TGTGCCTGGAGTACGGGACTGAGCTCCTACGAGCAGTACTTC. Its translation is CAWSTGLSSYEQYF.

This chain joins TRBV9 and TRBJ1-1, with D perhaps matching TRBD1 (5 bases). V was clipped by 4 bases and J by 7 bases, with 20 bases between them. Germline V gene sequence: CDR1 SGDLS, CDR2 YYNGEE. The CDR3 is made up of 15 amino acids. CDR3 loop: CASSSSIRGGLEAFF. CDR3 DNA sequence: TGTGCCAGCAGCTCCTCCATTCGGGGCGGACTTGAAGCTTTCTTT.

The chain is built from TRBV4-3 and TRBJ2-1; 11 bases line up with TRBD1. The CDR3 extends over 15 amino acids. Germline V gene data show CDR1 as LGHNA and CDR2 as YSLEER. The V gene end was trimmed by 3 bases and the J gene end by 6 bases; junction bases not matched to a gene: 4. The CDR3 loop is CASSHGQGASNEQFF. CDR3 DNA sequence: TGCGCCAGCAGCCACGGACAGGGGGCGTCCAATGAGCAGTTCTTC.

This rearrangement joins TRBV28 to TRBJ2-5; D perhaps matches TRBD2 (5 bases). CDR1 and CDR2 from the germline V gene are MDHEN and SYDVKM. This CDR3 has 13 residues. V lost 5 bases, J lost 4 bases, and 11 bases lay in between. The CDR3 reads CASSPPGLETQYF. The DNA for the CDR3 is TGTGCCAGCAGTCCGCCGGGGTTAGAGACCCAGTACTTC.

The CDR3 loop reads CASSGGQNYGYTF. CDR3 nucleotide sequence: TGTGCCAGCAGCGGAGGACAGAACTATGGCTACACCTTC. V usage is TRBV9 and J usage is TRBJ1-2; maybe TRBD1 (6 bases). CDR3 size: 13 residues. The germline V and J ends were trimmed by 3 bases and 2 bases, with 8 bases remaining between them. CDR1 is SGDLS, CDR2 YYNGEE, per germline.

The rearrangement uses TRBV9 and TRBJ2-5; weak D call: TRBD2 (6 bases). This CDR3 is 15 amino acids long. The V and J ends lost 2 bases and 2 bases respectively, with 13 bases between them. The germline V gene encodes CDR1 SGDLS and CDR2 YYNGEE. CDR3 nucleotide sequence: TGTGCCAGCAGCGTCTTTAGCGGCCCACAAGAGACCCAGTACTTC. It encodes CASSVFSGPQETQYF.

The J gene is TRBJ1-6, the V gene TRBV9, with D possibly matching TRBD1 (6 bases). V lost 1 base and J lost 6, with 11 bases in between. The CDR3 has 15 amino acids. The germline V gene encodes CDR1 SGDLS and CDR2 YYNGEE. Written as DNA, the CDR3 is TGTGCCAGCAGCGTATCGGCAGGGGTTAATTCACCCCTCCACTTT. Protein: CASSVSAGVNSPLHF.

The chain is built from TRBV5-6 and TRBJ1-3; weak D call: TRBD1 (6 bases). Trimming stripped 3 bases from V and 1 base from J, with 11 bases between. Germline V gene data show CDR1 as SGHDT and CDR2 as YYEEEE. This CDR3 has 15 amino acids. The CDR3 region is CASSWGAPSGNTIYF. Here the CDR3 DNA reads TGTGCCAGCAGCTGGGGGGCGCCGTCTGGAAACACCATATATTTT.

The V call is TRBV29-1, the J call TRBJ2-7; TRBD2 is a possible D gene (5 bases). The CDR3 is made up of 12 amino acids. Trimming removed 0 bases at V and 7 bases at J, with 10 bases between. Germline lookup yields CDR1 SQVTM and CDR2 ANQGSEA. CDR3 sequence: CSVEDQPGEQYF. CDR3 nucleotide sequence: TGCAGCGTTGAAGATCAACCGGGAGAGCAGTACTTC.

The gene calls are TRBV18 and TRBJ2-7; no clear D. Germline values: CDR1 KGHSH, CDR2 LQKENI. The V gene lost 0 bases and the J gene lost 3 bases, with 6 bases spanning the gap. The CDR3 runs 13 residues. The CDR3 region is CASSPPGRYEQYF. The CDR3 region has the DNA TGTGCCAGCTCACCACCAGGACGCTACGAGCAGTACTTC. Drawing the rest from reference TRBV18 and TRBJ2-7, the complete variable domain is NAGVMQNPRHLVRRRGQEARLRCSPMKGHSHVYWYRQLPEEGLKFMVYLQKENIIDESGMPKERFSAEFPKEGPSILRIQQVVRGDSAAYFCASSPPGRYEQYFGPGTRLTVT.

The chain links TRBV30 to TRBJ2-3, with TRBD1 matching 7 bases. The V and J ends lost 1 base and 4 bases, in that order; junction bases with no gene match: 5. Germline-derived CDR1 and CDR2 are GTSNPN and SVGIG (reference sequence). The CDR3 spans 14 residues. CDR3 loop: CAWSGGQGADTQYF. The CDR3 DNA reads TGTGCCTGGAGTGGTGGGCAGGGGGCAGATACGCAGTATTTT.

The rearrangement uses TRBV30 and TRBJ2-5, with 7 positions matching TRBD1. The V segment lost 1 base and the J segment 1 base; nucleotides outside the gene matches: 9. Germline CDR1 GTSNPN, CDR2 SVGIG (reference sequence). This CDR3 has 16 residues. The CDR3 is CAWSGPTGNPQETQYF. The DNA for the CDR3 is TGTGCCTGGAGTGGACCGACAGGGAACCCCCAAGAGACCCAGTACTTC. Drawing the rest from reference TRBV30 and TRBJ2-5, the complete variable domain is SQTIHQWPATLVQPVGSPLSLECTVEGTSNPNLYWYRQAAGRGLQLLFYSVGIGQISSEVPQNLSASRPQDRQFILSSKKLLLSDSGFYLCAWSGPTGNPQETQYFGPGTRLLVL.

The CDR3 spells CASSYGGSYEQYF. The CDR3 DNA reads as TGTGCCAGCAGTTACGGTGGGTCCTACGAGCAGTACTTC. The genes are TRBV6-5 and TRBJ2-7; D is unclear. CDR1 and CDR2 (germline): MNHEY, SVGAGI. CDR3 length: 13 residues. Trimming removed 2 bases from V and 1 base from J, with 6 bases in between.

The chain has TRBV27 and TRBJ2-2; 8 bases agree with TRBD2. The junction had 11 bases not matched to a gene; V was cut back by 6 bases and J by 5 bases. The CDR3 sequence is 16 residues long. From germline, CDR1 is MNHEY and CDR2 SMNVEV (reference sequence). The CDR3 spells CASRPLNGRVTGELFF. The CDR3 DNA reads TGTGCCAGCAGACCTCTTAACGGGAGGGTTACCGGGGAGCTGTTTTTT.

In DNA, the CDR3 is TGTGCCAGCAGTGAAGAACTTAGTTCACAGCGTTTGTATGGCTACACCTTC. Its translation: CASSEELSSQRLYGYTF. The V call is TRBV2, the J call TRBJ1-2; no clear D. The V end was cut by 1 base, the J end by 5 bases, with 20 bases between. CDR3 length: 17 residues. CDR1 and CDR2 from the germline V gene are SNHLY and FYNNEI.

V is TRBV5-1 and J is TRBJ2-5; 8 bases line up with TRBD1. The CDR3 is 16 amino acids. The V segment lost 0 bases and the J segment 2 bases; nucleotides outside the gene matches: 6. Germline V gene data show CDR1 as SGHRS and CDR2 as YFSETQ. The CDR3 bases are TGCGCCAGCAGCTTGGCTCCGGGGACAGGTCAAGAGACCCAGTACTTC. Its protein product is CASSLAPGTGQETQYF.

The table lists this clone with a few counts. J is TRBJ2-3 and V is TRBV7-6, with 8 nucleotides matching TRBD1. The trim removed 1 base at V and 2 bases at J, leaving 14 bases unmatched. The V gene's germline CDR1 is SGHVS and CDR2 FNYEAQ. CDR3 length: 19 amino acids. CDR3 coding DNA: TGTGCCAGCAGCTTAGGTGGCGCCGCGACAGGGGATTACACAGATACGCAGTATTTT. This encodes CASSLGGAATGDYTDTQYF.

This chain links TRBV4-1 with TRBJ1-1, with D hard to call. CDR3 length: 15 residues. The V end was cut by 0 bases, the J end by 1 base, with 9 bases between. Germline CDR1 and CDR2: MGHRA and YSYEKL. The CDR3 region is CASSQDEISNTEAFF. CDR3 bases: TGCGCCAGCAGCCAAGATGAGATATCGAACACTGAAGCTTTCTTT.

V is TRBV30 and J is TRBJ1-5; the match to TRBD1 covers 7 bases. The length of the CDR3 is 16 residues. The V and J ends lost 2 bases and 5 bases, in that order; junction bases with no gene match: 12. CDR1 is GTSNPN, CDR2 SVGIG, per germline (reference sequence). The chain's CDR3 is CAWSPPLDRQDQPQHF. CDR3 DNA: TGTGCCTGGAGTCCCCCATTGGACAGGCAAGATCAGCCCCAGCATTTT.

The chain has TRBV15 and TRBJ2-1; TRBD2 aligns across 7 bases. Trimming took 4 bases from V and 6 from J; bases not matched to a gene: 9. This CDR3 comprises 15 residues. Per the germline V gene, CDR1 is LNHNV and CDR2 is YYDKDF (reference sequence). The CDR3, as DNA: TGTGCCACCAGCAATAGGAGCGGGATCATCAATGAGCAGTTCTTC. Translated: CATSNRSGIINEQFF.

In this sample, this clone turned up a few times. The V call is TRBV27, the J call TRBJ2-7; TRBD2 matches at 7 bases. The J call is doubtful: the DNA matches TRBJ2-5 better. The CDR3 consists of 16 residues. Germline CDR1 is MNHEY and CDR2 is SMNVEV (reference sequence). The CDR3 protein is CASRPVDGGNQETQYF. CDR3 nucleotides: TGTGCCAGCAGACCCGTTGACGGGGGGAACCAAGAGACCCAGTACTTC.

Only one count was recorded for this clone. The rearrangement joins TRBV12-5 to TRBJ2-1; tentatively, D is TRBD2 (5 bases). This CDR3 contains 19 residues. V was clipped by 3 bases and J by 0 bases, with 21 bases between them. Germline V gene lookup returns CDR1 LGHNT and CDR2 FRNRAP. CDR3 sequence: CASGFTPEDGYSSYNEQFF. The CDR3 bases are TGTGCTAGTGGTTTTACCCCGGAGGACGGTTACAGCTCCTACAATGAGCAGTTCTTC.

This CDR3 is CASSPLGQGGNTEAFF. The CDR3 coding sequence is TGCGCCAGCAGCCCCCTGGGACAGGGGGGGAACACTGAAGCTTTCTTT. This chain joins TRBV4-1 and TRBJ1-1, with 11 bases fitting TRBD1. This CDR3 is 16 amino acids long. CDR1 and CDR2 from the germline V gene are MGHRA and YSYEKL. The junction had 5 bases not matched to a gene; V was cut back by 4 bases and J by 1 base.

The chain carries TRBV15 and TRBJ2-5, with 11 bases that match TRBD2. CDR3 length equals 18 residues. The trim removed 0 bases at V and 4 bases at J, leaving 10 bases unmatched. The germline gives CDR1 LNHNV, CDR2 YYDKDF (reference sequence). CDR3 bases: TGTGCCACCAGCAGAGATCGGGCAGTACTAGCGGGGGTAGAGACCCAGTACTTC. It specifies CATSRDRAVLAGVETQYF.